The TCR beta chain under discussion was sequenced for a study of cytomegalovirus exposure and HLA in healthy donors. Study-wide background: In a later analysis, the 100 to 150 validation repertoires were reported to have used the same platform as the roughly 610 first-cohort repertoires.

Using immunoSEQ multiplex PCR, the repertoire was profiled, and TCRdb retains in-frame clones only, with some absent. The top ten hold 1.5% to 2% of the sample, which has 45,000 to 65,000 clones, roughly 93% seen once. Worth noting for this clone: The antigen is unknown.

Study-wide results and caveats: Researchers counted 180 or so TCR beta chains as cytomegalovirus-associated.

The germline gives CDR1 SGHTA, CDR2 FQGNSA. The V gene lost 1 base and the J gene lost 8 bases, with 17 bases spanning the gap. The length of the CDR3 is 16 residues. The rearrangement joins TRBV7-2 to TRBJ2-2; D perhaps matches TRBD2 (6 bases). Sequencing used PBMCs. This clonotype was sampled from a woman aged 18-30 years in good health and CMV-seropositive. The CDR3 protein is CASSLEWGGVKGELFF. CDR3 DNA sequence: TGTGCCAGCAGCTTAGAATGGGGCGGGGTGAAGGGGGAGCTGTTTTTT.